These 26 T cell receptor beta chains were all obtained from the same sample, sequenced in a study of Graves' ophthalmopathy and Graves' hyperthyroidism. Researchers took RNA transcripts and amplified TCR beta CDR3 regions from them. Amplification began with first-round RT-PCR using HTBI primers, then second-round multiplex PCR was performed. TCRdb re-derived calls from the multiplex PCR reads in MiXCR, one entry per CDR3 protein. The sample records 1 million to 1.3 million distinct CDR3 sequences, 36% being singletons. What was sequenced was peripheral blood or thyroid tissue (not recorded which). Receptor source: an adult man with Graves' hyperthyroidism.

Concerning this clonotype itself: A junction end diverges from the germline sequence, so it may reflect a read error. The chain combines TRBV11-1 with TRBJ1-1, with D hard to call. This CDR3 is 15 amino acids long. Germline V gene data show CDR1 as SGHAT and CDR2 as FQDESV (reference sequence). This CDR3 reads CASSRSSGMNTEAFF. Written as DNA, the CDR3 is TGTGCCAGCAGCCGATCATCCGGCATGAACACTGAGGCTTTCTTT.

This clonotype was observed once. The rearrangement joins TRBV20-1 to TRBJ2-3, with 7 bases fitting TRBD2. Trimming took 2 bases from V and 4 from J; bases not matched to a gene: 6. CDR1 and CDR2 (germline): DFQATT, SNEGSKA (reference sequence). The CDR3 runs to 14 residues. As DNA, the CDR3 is TGCAGTGCTAGACCCTTTAGCGGGCCAGATACGCAGTATTTT. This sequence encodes CSARPFSGPDTQYF.

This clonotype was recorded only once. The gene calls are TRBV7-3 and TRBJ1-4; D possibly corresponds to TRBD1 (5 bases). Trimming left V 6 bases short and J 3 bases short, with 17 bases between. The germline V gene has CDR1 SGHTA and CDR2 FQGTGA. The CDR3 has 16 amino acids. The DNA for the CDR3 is TGTGCCAGCAGTCTACAGGATCTGGAAGCTAATGAAAAACTGTTTTTT. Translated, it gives CASSLQDLEANEKLFF.

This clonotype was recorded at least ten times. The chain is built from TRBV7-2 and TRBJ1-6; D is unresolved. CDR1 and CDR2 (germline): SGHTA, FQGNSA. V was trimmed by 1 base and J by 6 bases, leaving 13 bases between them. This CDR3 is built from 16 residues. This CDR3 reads CASSLGSQETNSPLHF. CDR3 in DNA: TGTGCCAGCAGCTTAGGGTCACAAGAGACTAATTCACCCCTCCACTTT. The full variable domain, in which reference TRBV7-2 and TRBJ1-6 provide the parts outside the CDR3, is GAGVSQSPSNKVTEKGKDVELRCDPISGHTALYWYRQSLGQGLEFLIYFQGNSAPDKSGLPSDRFSAERTGGSVSTLTIQRTQQEDSAVYLCASSLGSQETNSPLHFGNGTRLTVT.

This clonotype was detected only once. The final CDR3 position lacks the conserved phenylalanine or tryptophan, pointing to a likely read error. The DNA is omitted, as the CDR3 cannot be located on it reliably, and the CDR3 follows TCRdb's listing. This chain's CDR3 is CATGRDDR. The chain couples TRBV15 to TRBJ1-1; no DNA check was done on the table's D call, TRBD1. Termini included, the CDR3 measures 8 amino acids. Per germline, CDR1 LNHNV and CDR2 YYDKDF (reference sequence).

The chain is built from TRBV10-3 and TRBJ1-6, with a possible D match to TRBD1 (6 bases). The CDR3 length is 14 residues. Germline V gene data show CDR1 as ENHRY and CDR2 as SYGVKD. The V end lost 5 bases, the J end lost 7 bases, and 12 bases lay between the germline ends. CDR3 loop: CAISRDKENSPLHF. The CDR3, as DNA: TGTGCCATCAGTCGGGACAAAGAAAATTCACCCCTCCACTTT.

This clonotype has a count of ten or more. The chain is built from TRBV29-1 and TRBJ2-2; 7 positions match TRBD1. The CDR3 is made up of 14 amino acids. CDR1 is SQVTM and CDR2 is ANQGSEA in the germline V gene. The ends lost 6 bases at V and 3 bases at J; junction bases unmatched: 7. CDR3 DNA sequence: TGCAGCGTACGAGACAGGGCAGACACCGGGGAGCTGTTTTTT. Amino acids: CSVRDRADTGELFF.

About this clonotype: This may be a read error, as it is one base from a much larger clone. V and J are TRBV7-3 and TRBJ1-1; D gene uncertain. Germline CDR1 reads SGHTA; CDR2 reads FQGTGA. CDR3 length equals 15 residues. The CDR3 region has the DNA TGTGCCAACAGCTTATCCTCACGAGGGAACACTGAAGCTTTCTTT. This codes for CANSLSSRGNTEAFF.

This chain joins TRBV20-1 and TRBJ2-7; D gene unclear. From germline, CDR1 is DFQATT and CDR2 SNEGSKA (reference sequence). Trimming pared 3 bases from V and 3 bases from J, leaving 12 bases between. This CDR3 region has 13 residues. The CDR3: CSASAPMNYEQYF. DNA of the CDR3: TGCAGTGCTAGCGCCCCGATGAACTACGAGCAGTACTTC.

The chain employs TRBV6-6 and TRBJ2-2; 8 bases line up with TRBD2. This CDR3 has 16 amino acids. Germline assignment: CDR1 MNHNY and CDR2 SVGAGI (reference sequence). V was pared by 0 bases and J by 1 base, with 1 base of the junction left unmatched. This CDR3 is CASSYSSGRNTGELFF. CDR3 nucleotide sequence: TGTGCCAGCAGTTACTCGAGCGGGAGGAACACCGGGGAGCTGTTTTTT.

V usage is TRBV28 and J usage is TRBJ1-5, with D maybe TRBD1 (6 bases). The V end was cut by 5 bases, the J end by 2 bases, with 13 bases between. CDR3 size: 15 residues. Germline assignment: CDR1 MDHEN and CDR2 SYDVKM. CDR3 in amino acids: CASSPMSGGNQPQHF. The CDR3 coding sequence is TGTGCCAGCAGTCCCATGTCAGGGGGCAATCAGCCCCAGCATTTT. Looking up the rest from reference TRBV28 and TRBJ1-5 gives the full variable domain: DVKVTQSSRYLVKRTGEKVFLECVQDMDHENMFWYRQDPGLGLRLIYFSYDVKMKEKGDIPEGYSVSREKKERFSLILESASTNQTSMYLCASSPMSGGNQPQHFGDGTRLSIL.

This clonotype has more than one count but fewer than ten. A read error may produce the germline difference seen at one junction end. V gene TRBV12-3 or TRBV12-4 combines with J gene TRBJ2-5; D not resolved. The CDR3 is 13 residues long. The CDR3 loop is CASPLGYQGTQYF. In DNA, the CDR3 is TGTGCTAGCCCCCTGGGCTACCAAGGGACCCAGTACTTC.

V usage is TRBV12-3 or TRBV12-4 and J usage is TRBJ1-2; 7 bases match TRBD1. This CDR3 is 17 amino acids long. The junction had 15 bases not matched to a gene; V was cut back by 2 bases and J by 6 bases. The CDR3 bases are TGTGCCAGCAGTTTATACGAGGGAGGACTAGGGGGCCATGGCTACACCTTC. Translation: CASSLYEGGLGGHGYTF.

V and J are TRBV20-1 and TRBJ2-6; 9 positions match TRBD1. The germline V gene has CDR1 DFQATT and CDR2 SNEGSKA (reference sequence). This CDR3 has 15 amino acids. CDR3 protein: CRARTGASGANVLTF. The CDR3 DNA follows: TGCAGGGCACGGACAGGGGCGTCTGGGGCCAACGTCCTGACTTTC.

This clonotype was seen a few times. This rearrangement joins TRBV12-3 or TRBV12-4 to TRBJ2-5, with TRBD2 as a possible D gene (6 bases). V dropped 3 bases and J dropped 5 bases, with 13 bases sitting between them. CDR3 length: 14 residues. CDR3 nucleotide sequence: TGTGCCAGCAGTTTTTGGGAGGATCGGGAGACCCAGTACTTC. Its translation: CASSFWEDRETQYF.

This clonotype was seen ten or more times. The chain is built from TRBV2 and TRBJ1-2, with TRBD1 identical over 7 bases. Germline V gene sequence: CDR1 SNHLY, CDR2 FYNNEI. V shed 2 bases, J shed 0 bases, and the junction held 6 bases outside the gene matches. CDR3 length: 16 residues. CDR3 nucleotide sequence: TGTGCCAGCAGTGAAACCCGGACAGGAGCTAACTATGGCTACACCTTC. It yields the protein CASSETRTGANYGYTF.

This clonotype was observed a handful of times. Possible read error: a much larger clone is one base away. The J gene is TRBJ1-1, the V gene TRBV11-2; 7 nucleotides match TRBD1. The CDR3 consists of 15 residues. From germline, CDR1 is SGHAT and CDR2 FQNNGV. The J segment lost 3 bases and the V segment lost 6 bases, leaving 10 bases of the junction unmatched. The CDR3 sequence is CASRPTTGRHTEAFF. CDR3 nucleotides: TGTGCCAGCAGACCTACGACAGGGAGGCACACTGAAGCTTTCTTT.

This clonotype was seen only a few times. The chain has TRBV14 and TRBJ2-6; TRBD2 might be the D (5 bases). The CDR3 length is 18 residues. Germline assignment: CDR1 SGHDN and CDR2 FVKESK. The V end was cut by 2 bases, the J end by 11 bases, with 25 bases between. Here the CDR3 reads CASSQPVGNVRSTDVLTF. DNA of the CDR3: TGTGCCAGCAGCCAACCCGTCGGGAACGTCCGTTCGACCGACGTCCTGACTTTC.

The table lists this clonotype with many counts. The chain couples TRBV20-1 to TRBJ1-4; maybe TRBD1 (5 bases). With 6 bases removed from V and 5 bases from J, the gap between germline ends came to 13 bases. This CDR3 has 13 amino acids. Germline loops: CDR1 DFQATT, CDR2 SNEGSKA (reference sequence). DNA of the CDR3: TGCAGTGCCCGGGACGTTGACAATGAAAAACTGTTTTTT. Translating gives CSARDVDNEKLFF.

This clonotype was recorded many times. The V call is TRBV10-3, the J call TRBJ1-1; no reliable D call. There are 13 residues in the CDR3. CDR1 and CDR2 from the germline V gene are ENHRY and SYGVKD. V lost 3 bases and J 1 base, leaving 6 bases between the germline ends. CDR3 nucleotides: TGTGCCATCAGTGAAACACAGAACACTGAAGCTTTCTTT. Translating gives CAISETQNTEAFF.

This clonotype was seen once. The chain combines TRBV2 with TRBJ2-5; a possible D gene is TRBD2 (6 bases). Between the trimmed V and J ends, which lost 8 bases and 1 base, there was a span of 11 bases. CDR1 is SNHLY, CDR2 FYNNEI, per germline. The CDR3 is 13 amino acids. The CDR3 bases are TGTGCCAGCGTTGGTAGCGGCCAAGAGACCCAGTACTTC. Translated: CASVGSGQETQYF.

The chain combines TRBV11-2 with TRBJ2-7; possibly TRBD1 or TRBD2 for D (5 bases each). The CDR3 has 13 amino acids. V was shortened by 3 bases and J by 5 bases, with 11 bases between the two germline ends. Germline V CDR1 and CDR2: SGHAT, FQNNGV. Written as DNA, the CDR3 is TGTGCCAGCAGCTTTAAGGGGAGCCACGAGCAGTACTTC. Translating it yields CASSFKGSHEQYF. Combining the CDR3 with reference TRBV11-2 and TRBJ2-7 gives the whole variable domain EAGVAQSPRYKIIEKRQSVAFWCNPISGHATLYWYQQILGQGPKLLIQFQNNGVVDDSQLPKDRFSAERLKGVDSTLKIQPAKLEDSAVYLCASSFKGSHEQYFGPGTRLTVT.

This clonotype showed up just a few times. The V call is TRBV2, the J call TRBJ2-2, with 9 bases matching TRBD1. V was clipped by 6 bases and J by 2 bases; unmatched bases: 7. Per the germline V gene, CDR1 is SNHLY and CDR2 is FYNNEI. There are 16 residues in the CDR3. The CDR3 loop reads CASRDRTGANTGELFF. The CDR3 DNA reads TGTGCCAGCAGGGATCGGACAGGGGCAAACACCGGGGAGCTGTTTTTT.

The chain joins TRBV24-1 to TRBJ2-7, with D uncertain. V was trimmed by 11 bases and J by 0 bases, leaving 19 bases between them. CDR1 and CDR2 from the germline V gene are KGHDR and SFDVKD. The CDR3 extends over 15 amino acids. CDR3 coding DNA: TGTGCCAGCAGCCCCACCCCAAGAAACTCCTACGAGCAGTACTTC. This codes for CASSPTPRNSYEQYF.

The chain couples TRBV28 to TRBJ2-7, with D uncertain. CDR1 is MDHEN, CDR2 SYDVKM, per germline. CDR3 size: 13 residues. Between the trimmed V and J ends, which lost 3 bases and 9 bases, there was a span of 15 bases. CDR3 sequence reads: CASSLSAGKWQYF. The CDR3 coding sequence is TGTGCCAGCAGTTTGTCCGCCGGAAAGTGGCAGTACTTC.

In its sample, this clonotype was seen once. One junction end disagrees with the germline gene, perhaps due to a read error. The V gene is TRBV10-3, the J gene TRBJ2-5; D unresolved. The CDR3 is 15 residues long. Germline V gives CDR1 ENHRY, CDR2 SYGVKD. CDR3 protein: CASSTPGGNQETQYF. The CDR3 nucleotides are TGTGCCAGCAGTACTCCTGGCGGAAACCAAGAGACCCAGTACTTC.